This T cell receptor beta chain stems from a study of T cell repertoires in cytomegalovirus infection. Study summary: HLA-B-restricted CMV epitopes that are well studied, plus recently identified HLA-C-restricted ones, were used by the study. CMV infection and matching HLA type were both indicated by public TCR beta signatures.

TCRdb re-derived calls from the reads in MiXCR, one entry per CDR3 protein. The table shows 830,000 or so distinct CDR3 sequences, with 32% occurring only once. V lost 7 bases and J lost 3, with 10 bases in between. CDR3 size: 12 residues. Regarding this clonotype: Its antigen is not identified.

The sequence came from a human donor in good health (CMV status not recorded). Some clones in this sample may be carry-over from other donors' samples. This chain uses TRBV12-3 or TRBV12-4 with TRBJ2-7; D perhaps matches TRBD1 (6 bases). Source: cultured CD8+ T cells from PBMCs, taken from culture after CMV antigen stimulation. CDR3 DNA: TGTGCCAGCAAACAGGACAGCTACGAGCAGTACGTC. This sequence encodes CASKQDSYEQYV.